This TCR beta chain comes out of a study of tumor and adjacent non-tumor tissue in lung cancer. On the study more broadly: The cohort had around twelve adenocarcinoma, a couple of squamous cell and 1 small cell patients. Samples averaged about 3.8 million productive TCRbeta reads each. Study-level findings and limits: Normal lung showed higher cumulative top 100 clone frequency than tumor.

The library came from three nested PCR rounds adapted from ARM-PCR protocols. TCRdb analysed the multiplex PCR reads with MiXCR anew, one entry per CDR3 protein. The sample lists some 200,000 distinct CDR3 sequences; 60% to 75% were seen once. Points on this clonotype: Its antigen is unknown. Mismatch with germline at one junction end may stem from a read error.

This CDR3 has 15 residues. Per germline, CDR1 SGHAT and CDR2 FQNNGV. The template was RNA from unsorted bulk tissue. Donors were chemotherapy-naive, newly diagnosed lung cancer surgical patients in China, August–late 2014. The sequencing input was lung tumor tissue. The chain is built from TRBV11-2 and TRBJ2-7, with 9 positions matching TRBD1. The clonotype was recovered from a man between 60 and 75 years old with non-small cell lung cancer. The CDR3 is CASCSTGGAVSEEYF. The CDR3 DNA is TGTGCCAGCTGCTCTACAGGGGGCGCAGTCTCCGAGGAGTACTTC.